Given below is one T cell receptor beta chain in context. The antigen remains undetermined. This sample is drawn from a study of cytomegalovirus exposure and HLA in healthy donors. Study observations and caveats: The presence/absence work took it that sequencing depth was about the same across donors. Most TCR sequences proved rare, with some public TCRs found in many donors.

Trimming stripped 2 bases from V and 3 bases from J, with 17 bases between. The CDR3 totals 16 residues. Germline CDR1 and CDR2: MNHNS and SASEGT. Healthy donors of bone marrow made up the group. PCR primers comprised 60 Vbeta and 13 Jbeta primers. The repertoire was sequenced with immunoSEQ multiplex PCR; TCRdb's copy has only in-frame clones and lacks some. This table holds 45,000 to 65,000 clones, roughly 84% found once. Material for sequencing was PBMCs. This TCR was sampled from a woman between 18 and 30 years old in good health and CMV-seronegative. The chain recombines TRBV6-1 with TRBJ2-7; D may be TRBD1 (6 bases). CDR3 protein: CASSESFLQGGYEQYF. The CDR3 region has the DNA TGTGCCAGCAGTGAATCCTTCTTACAGGGCGGCTACGAGCAGTACTTC.